This section outlines one TCR beta chain sequence together with its context. This record comes from a study of blood T cell repertoires in COVID-19. The data were produced by immunoSEQ multiplex PCR, yet TCRdb's version contains in-frame clones alone and is incomplete. The sample holds tens of thousands of clones; about nine tenths are singletons and the top ten take around 5.2%. CDR3 length equals 15 residues. Germline V lookup: CDR1 MNHEY, CDR2 SVGAGI. V trimming: 7 bases; J trimming: 5 bases; junction bases outside the gene matches: 9. The receptor was isolated from a man aged 55 to 70 with COVID-19, enrolled during active disease. The chain recombines TRBV6-5 with TRBJ1-1; the match to TRBD1 covers 11 bases. The sequencing sample was made of peripheral blood. The CDR3 protein is CASNGQGARGTEAFF. CDR3 bases: TGTGCCAGCAATGGACAGGGGGCGAGAGGAACTGAAGCTTTCTTT.